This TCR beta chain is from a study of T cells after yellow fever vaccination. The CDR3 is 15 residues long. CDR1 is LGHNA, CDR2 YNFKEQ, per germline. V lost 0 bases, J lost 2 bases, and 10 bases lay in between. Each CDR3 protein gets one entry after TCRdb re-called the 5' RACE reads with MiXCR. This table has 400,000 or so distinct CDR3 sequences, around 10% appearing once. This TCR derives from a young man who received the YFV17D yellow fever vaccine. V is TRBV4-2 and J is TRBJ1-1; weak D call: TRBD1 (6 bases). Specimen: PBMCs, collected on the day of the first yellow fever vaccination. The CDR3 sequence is CASSQEGGLNTEAFF. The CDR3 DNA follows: TGTGCCAGCAGCCAAGAGGGGGGCCTTAACACTGAAGCTTTCTTT.